This TCR beta chain stems from a study of beta chain features in type 1 diabetes. Study-wide results and limits: There was a moderate but significant shortening of TCRB CDR3s in all four CD4+ subsets of Type 1 diabetes patients.

The CDR3 is made up of 12 amino acids. The V segment lost 5 bases and the J segment 7 bases; nucleotides outside the gene matches: 2. CDR1 is GTSNPN and CDR2 is SVGIG in the germline V gene (reference sequence). Comments on this clone: Its antigen remains unknown.

Sequencing targeted expressed TCRB transcripts, as all isolated RNA had been reverse transcribed. Sequencing was performed with immunoSEQ multiplex PCR; in TCRdb, only in-frame clones are kept and a portion is missing. The table records about 650,000 clones, under 15% of them present only once. Input material: naive CD4+ T cells from blood. The chain is built from TRBV30 and TRBJ1-6, with 7 bases identical to TRBD1. The clonotype originates from a man between 25 and 39 years old with type 1 diabetes. CDR3 in DNA: TGTGCCTGGGGGACAGACAATTCACCCCTCCACTTT. Encoded protein: CAWGTDNSPLHF.